This passage covers 29 T cell receptor beta chains from one sample sequenced in a study of ipilimumab plus nivolumab after autologous stem cell transplantation. Assay: immunoSEQ multiplex PCR; the TCRdb copy retains only in-frame clones and omits some. The sample lists 15,000 or so clones; 60% to 75% were seen once. Source: PBMCs, taken in a trial of ipilimumab plus nivolumab as post-transplant consolidation. These receptors originate from a male donor with primary mediastinal lymphoma.

The chain joins TRBV6-1 to TRBJ1-5; 7 bases fit TRBD1. This CDR3 contains 14 residues. The germline V gene has CDR1 MNHNS and CDR2 SASEGT. V shed 1 base and J 7 bases; nucleotides not matched to a gene: 4. The CDR3 sequence: CASSEGQGAQPQHF. CDR3 nucleotide sequence: TGTGCCAGCAGTGAAGGACAGGGTGCCCAGCCCCAGCATTTT.

CDR3 loop: CASSQRMGRAFHNEQFF. The CDR3 nucleotides are TGCGCCAGCAGCCAACGAATGGGCAGGGCGTTTCACAATGAGCAGTTCTTC. The chain links TRBV4-1 to TRBJ2-1; maybe TRBD1 (5 bases). Germline CDR1 is MGHRA and CDR2 is YSYEKL. This CDR3 contains 17 residues. Trimming cost V 2 bases and J 5 bases, with 19 bases left between them.

CDR3 bases: TGTGCCAGCAGCCAAAGACAGGGGGCTGGAAACACCATATATTTT. It specifies CASSQRQGAGNTIYF. This chain connects TRBV4-2 to TRBJ1-3; TRBD1 agrees at 9 bases. The CDR3 loop spans 15 amino acids. J lost 2 bases, V lost 2 bases, and 1 base had no gene match. CDR1 and CDR2 (germline): LGHNA, YNFKEQ.

This clone has just a few counts. The chain combines TRBV15 with TRBJ2-2, with D tentatively TRBD1 or TRBD2 (6 bases each). This CDR3 spans 18 amino acids. V lost 2 bases and J 3 bases, leaving 19 bases between the germline ends. Per the germline V gene, CDR1 is LNHNV and CDR2 is YYDKDF (reference sequence). CDR3 in DNA: TGTGCCACCAGCAGACCTCCTGGGGGGCTGGGCGACACCGGGGAGCTGTTTTTT. Amino acid sequence: CATSRPPGGLGDTGELFF.

As concerns this clone: Mismatch with germline at one junction end may stem from a read error. The chain joins TRBV14 to TRBJ2-5; the D gene is possibly TRBD2 (5 bases). Germline values: CDR1 SGHDN, CDR2 FVKESK. The CDR3 consists of 15 residues. The CDR3 protein is CASSQVRLGREAQYF. CDR3 sequence (DNA): TGTGCCAGCAGCCAAGTACGACTGGGGAGAGAGGCCCAGTACTTC.

The chain combines TRBV6-5 with TRBJ2-5; 7 bases map to TRBD2. The CDR3 sequence is 12 residues long. The J segment lost 3 bases and the V segment lost 7 bases, leaving 2 bases of the junction unmatched. Germline CDR1 reads MNHEY; CDR2 reads SVGAGI. In nucleotides, the CDR3 is TGTGCCAGCAACCGGGAGGAAGAGACCCAGTACTTC. Translated, it gives CASNREEETQYF.

This chain joins TRBV28 and TRBJ2-7; D not certain. The germline V and J ends were trimmed by 8 bases and 2 bases, with 10 bases remaining between them. Germline assignment: CDR1 MDHEN and CDR2 SYDVKM. The CDR3 totals 12 residues. For the CDR3, the DNA is TGTGCCAGCCGCGGCAGTGCCTACGAGCAGTACTTC. This sequence encodes CASRGSAYEQYF. Filled out from reference TRBV28 and TRBJ2-7, the complete variable domain reads DVKVTQSSRYLVKRTGEKVFLECVQDMDHENMFWYRQDPGLGLRLIYFSYDVKMKEKGDIPEGYSVSREKKERFSLILESASTNQTSMYLCASRGSAYEQYFGPGTRLTVT.

The chain carries TRBV14 and TRBJ2-7, with D maybe TRBD2 (6 bases). V was pared by 5 bases and J by 5 bases, with 22 bases between. Germline V gene lookup returns CDR1 SGHDN and CDR2 FVKESK. The CDR3 loop spans 16 amino acids. CDR3 sequence (DNA): TGTGCCAGCAGCGGACCGGGACTGTGGACTCCTAACGAGCAGTACTTC. Translation: CASSGPGLWTPNEQYF.

CDR3 protein: CASSTTRGSGFGTDTQYF. In DNA, the CDR3 is TGTGCCAGTAGTACAACCCGAGGTAGCGGGTTCGGGACAGATACGCAGTATTTT. The V and J genes are TRBV19 and TRBJ2-3; 7 nucleotides line up with TRBD2. The J segment lost 3 bases and the V segment lost 4 bases, leaving 16 bases of the junction unmatched. The CDR3 spans 18 residues. Germline lookup yields CDR1 LNHDA and CDR2 SQIVND (reference sequence).

The V and J genes are TRBV4-1 and TRBJ1-2; the D is unclear. V was cut by 0 bases and J by 7 bases, with 12 bases left in between. Germline CDR1 and CDR2: MGHRA and YSYEKL. The CDR3 loop spans 14 amino acids. Here the CDR3 reads CASSQDTGFSGYTF. The DNA for the CDR3 is TGCGCCAGCAGCCAAGATACCGGGTTCAGTGGCTACACCTTC.

The chain links TRBV18 to TRBJ2-5; D remains unclear. The J call may be in error: the DNA end matches TRBJ2-7 better. Germline loops: CDR1 KGHSH, CDR2 LQKENI. The CDR3 spans 16 residues. Here the CDR3 DNA reads TGTGCCAGCTCACCACCTCTCAGGAGCCAGCAGGCCGAGCAGTACTTC. This translates into CASSPPLRSQQAEQYF.

This clone was seen only a few times. At one end the junction does not follow the germline gene, possibly because of a read error. The chain couples TRBV7-7 to TRBJ2-5; 7 nucleotides align to TRBD1. There are 16 residues in the CDR3. CDR1 and CDR2 from the germline V gene are SSHAT and FNYEAQ (reference sequence). The DNA for the CDR3 is TGTGCTAGCAGCTTAGGAAGGGACAGACTTCAAGAGACCCAGTACTTC. The encoded protein is CASSLGRDRLQETQYF.

In DNA, the CDR3 is TGTGCCAGCAGCATGGGGGCCCCAATGTCAGATACGCAGTATTTT. Encoded protein: CASSMGAPMSDTQYF. This rearrangement joins TRBV27 to TRBJ2-3; D may be TRBD1 (6 bases). The V and J ends lost 6 bases and 4 bases respectively, with 17 bases between them. Germline CDR1 reads MNHEY; CDR2 reads SMNVEV (reference sequence). This CDR3 is built from 15 residues.

The V and J genes are TRBV28 and TRBJ1-2; 9 bases are shared with TRBD1. Germline V gene data show CDR1 as MDHEN and CDR2 as SYDVKM. The CDR3 covers 15 residues. The junction had 15 bases not matched to a gene; V was cut back by 8 bases and J by 8 bases. The CDR3 spells CASGLRQGGMWGYTF. The CDR3 DNA follows: TGTGCCAGCGGACTACGACAGGGGGGGATGTGGGGCTACACCTTC.

The V and J genes are TRBV5-1 and TRBJ1-4; TRBD1 agrees at 7 bases. After removal of 4 bases from V and 0 bases from J, the junction contained 6 bases not matched to a gene. CDR1 and CDR2 from the germline V gene are SGHRS and YFSETQ. CDR3 length: 16 residues. In DNA, the CDR3 is TGCGCCAGCAGCATGCGGACAGGCGCAACTAATGAAAAACTGTTTTTT. Translating gives CASSMRTGATNEKLFF.

This clone occurred once. The gene calls are TRBV6-6 and TRBJ2-5; 10 nucleotides agree with TRBD2. This CDR3 spans 16 amino acids. Germline assignment: CDR1 MNHNY and CDR2 SVGAGI (reference sequence). V trimming: 10 bases; J trimming: 5 bases; junction bases outside the gene matches: 16. The CDR3 DNA follows: TGTGCCACCAAAACCGGCCTAGCGGGAGATCGTGAGACCCAGTACTTC. This codes for CATKTGLAGDRETQYF.

This clone was seen a few times. The genes are TRBV29-1 and TRBJ2-7; D gene uncertain. The CDR3 covers 12 residues. V was clipped by 2 bases and J by 0 bases, with 5 bases between them. In germline, CDR1 is SQVTM, CDR2 ANQGSEA. The CDR3 coding sequence is TGCAGCGTTGAAATAGACTCCTACGAGCAGTACTTC. It is translated as CSVEIDSYEQYF.

This clone was picked up one time. The CDR3 is CASSTLQGNQPQHF. CDR3 DNA: TGTGCCAGTAGTACCCTCCAAGGGAATCAGCCCCAGCATTTT. The chain employs TRBV19 and TRBJ1-5; D not certain. V shed 4 bases and J shed 4 bases, with 11 bases lying between them. This CDR3 comprises 14 residues. Per the germline V gene, CDR1 is LNHDA and CDR2 is SQIVND (reference sequence). Full variable domain (rest looked up from reference TRBV19 and TRBJ1-5): DGGITQSPKYLFRKEGQNVTLSCEQNLNHDAMYWYRQDPGQGLRLIYYSQIVNDFQKGDIAEGYSVSREKKESFPLTVTSAQKNPTAFYLCASSTLQGNQPQHFGDGTRLSIL.

The gene calls are TRBV30 and TRBJ1-2; D is perhaps TRBD1 (6 bases). Germline CDR1 and CDR2: GTSNPN and SVGIG (reference sequence). V dropped 3 bases and J dropped 5 bases, with 13 bases sitting between them. This CDR3 is built from 13 residues. CDR3 nucleotides: TGTGCCTGGAGCCGAGACAGGCCATATGGCTACACCTTC. Protein product: CAWSRDRPYGYTF.

The chain joins TRBV6-1 to TRBJ2-1; a weak D match, TRBD2 (6 bases). V lost 1 base, J lost 13 bases, and 20 bases lay in between. Germline CDR1 MNHNS, CDR2 SASEGT. CDR3 length: 15 amino acids. As DNA, the CDR3 is TGTGCCAGCAGTGAAGGATGGCGGCTAGCGAATTCACAGTTCTTC. This sequence encodes CASSEGWRLANSQFF.

The chain uses TRBV4-2 and TRBJ2-7; TRBD2 matches 10 bases. V lost 5 bases, J lost 0 bases, and 4 bases stayed unmatched. The germline V gene encodes CDR1 LGHNA and CDR2 YNFKEQ. The CDR3 runs 15 residues. The CDR3 DNA is TGTGCCAGCAGCACCCTAGCGGGAGACTCCTACGAGCAGTACTTC. Translated: CASSTLAGDSYEQYF.

The rearrangement uses TRBV5-1 and TRBJ2-7, with 8 bases identical to TRBD1. The CDR3 is 12 residues long. From germline, CDR1 is SGHRS and CDR2 YFSETQ. The junction had 2 bases not matched to a gene; V was cut back by 2 bases and J by 7 bases. CDR3 sequence: CASSLQGEEQYF. The CDR3 DNA is TGCGCCAGCAGCTTACAGGGGGAGGAGCAGTACTTC.

This clone turned up a few times. Relative to the germline gene, one junction end is altered; a read error may explain this. This chain joins TRBV7-7 and TRBJ2-5, with no clear D. This CDR3 contains 13 residues. Germline V gene sequence: CDR1 SSHAT, CDR2 FNYEAQ (reference sequence). Here the CDR3 reads CASTPDKGGTQYF. The DNA for the CDR3 is TGTGCTAGCACCCCGGATAAGGGCGGGACCCAGTACTTC.

This chain joins TRBV4-1 and TRBJ2-1; 7 nucleotides match TRBD2. Per germline, CDR1 MGHRA and CDR2 YSYEKL. V shed 6 bases and J 8 bases; nucleotides not matched to a gene: 13. This CDR3 region has 15 residues. The CDR3, as DNA: TGCGCCAGCAGGGTTACTAGCGCACCCGGCGATGAGCAGTTCTTC. As protein: CASRVTSAPGDEQFF.

This chain joins TRBV27 and TRBJ1-1, with TRBD1 identical over 11 bases. In germline, CDR1 is MNHEY, CDR2 SMNVEV (reference sequence). CDR3 size: 15 residues. J gave up 5 bases and V 5 bases, and 7 bases lay outside the gene matches. The CDR3 protein is CASSPWDRGETEAFF. The CDR3 nucleotides read TGTGCCAGCAGTCCCTGGGACAGGGGGGAAACTGAAGCTTTCTTT.

The chain has TRBV13 and TRBJ2-5; 7 bases are a match to TRBD2. The germline CDR1 and CDR2 sequences are PRHDT and FYEKMQ (reference sequence). This CDR3 contains 15 residues. V was pared by 1 base and J by 1 base, with 3 bases of the junction left unmatched. CDR3 amino acids: CASSLAGGLQETQYF. The CDR3 DNA reads as TGTGCCAGCAGCTTAGCGGGAGGCCTCCAAGAGACCCAGTACTTC.

This clone came up a few times. This sequence joins TRBV7-3 and TRBJ2-1; a possible D gene is TRBD2 (5 bases). This CDR3 is built from 17 residues. V lost 0 bases to trimming and J lost 4 bases, with 16 bases between them. Germline CDR1 SGHTA, CDR2 FQGTGA. The CDR3 region has the DNA TGTGCCAGCAGCTTAACGTTAAACGGGAAGCGATACAATGAGCAGTTCTTC. Translation: CASSLTLNGKRYNEQFF.

The J gene is TRBJ1-1, the V gene TRBV6-6; no firm D call. CDR1 MNHNY and CDR2 SVGAGI come from the germline V gene (reference sequence). Trimming took off 2 bases at V and 1 base at J, with 8 bases between the two ends. The CDR3 sequence is 14 residues long. CDR3 sequence (DNA): TGTGCCAGCAGTTACGGTGGGAAGAACACTGAAGCTTTCTTT. It translates to CASSYGGKNTEAFF.

The chain has TRBV29-1 and TRBJ2-1; D is unresolved. CDR1 and CDR2 from the germline V gene are SQVTM and ANQGSEA. Trimming stripped 3 bases from V and 0 bases from J, with 15 bases between. CDR3 length: 16 amino acids. The CDR3 here is CSVDKDPPSSYNEQFF. CDR3 DNA: TGCAGCGTTGATAAGGACCCGCCGAGCTCCTACAATGAGCAGTTCTTC.